This entry is about one TCR beta chain. Antigen specificity is unknown. V lost 4 bases to trimming and J lost 6 bases; unmatched junction nucleotides: 3. Germline V CDR1 and CDR2: SGDLS, YYNGEE. This CDR3 has 14 residues. The data were taken from a study of ipilimumab plus nivolumab after autologous stem cell transplantation. Study-level background: Typical patient got 5 ipilimumab doses and about eight nivolumab doses (median). Study-level results: Authors suggest TCR repertoire, Treg phenotype and gut microbiota support further study.

Ipilimumab, 1 mg/kg, started 14 to 28 days after autologous transplant. Patients got 3 mg/kg IV nivolumab weeks 1, 4, 7, 10, then biweekly through week 26. Method: immunoSEQ multiplex PCR; TCRdb's copy keeps in-frame clones and lacks some. Of under 20,000 clones detected, roughly 80% appear once; the ten largest clones hold roughly 35%. Material: PBMCs, obtained in a trial of ipilimumab plus nivolumab as post-transplant consolidation. The chain carries TRBV9 and TRBJ2-3; 12 nucleotides agree with TRBD2. This clonotype originated in a male donor with diffuse large B-cell lymphoma. Written as DNA, the CDR3 is TGTGCCAGCAGCACCGGGACTAGCGGGGATACGCAGTATTTT. Encoded protein: CASSTGTSGDTQYF.